Following are 3 T cell receptor beta chains from one sample sequenced in a study of tumor-infiltrating lymphocytes in primary liver carcinoma. With a constant-region primer, TCR beta cDNA was made from about 0.55 ug of total RNA. Libraries covering TCR beta were generated through three nested multiplex PCR rounds (using a slightly modified ARM-PCR). Forward primers for TRBV1-TRBV30 and a C-beta reverse primer served the first two PCR rounds, at 10 cycles each. TCRdb re-called the multiplex PCR reads through MiXCR, storing one row per CDR3 protein. The sample has some 180,000 distinct CDR3 sequences, 60% seen once; the top ten hold 72%. For blood RNA, unsorted whole blood served as the source, and germline DNA was extracted too. The sequenced sample was peripheral blood. These receptors all stem from a man aged 40-55 years with primary liver carcinoma and hepatitis B virus infection.

This clonotype was recorded at least ten times. This chain uses TRBV29-1 with TRBJ2-6, with no clear D. Germline V gives CDR1 SQVTM, CDR2 ANQGSEA. The CDR3 contains 11 residues. V gave up 5 bases and J gave up 3 bases, with 2 bases separating them. CDR3 DNA sequence: TGCAGCGTTAGTGGGGCCAACGTCCTGACTTTC. Translation: CSVSGANVLTF.

In this sample, this clonotype turned up a few times. The rearrangement uses TRBV10-3 and TRBJ2-2; TRBD2 agrees at 7 bases. The CDR3 has 15 residues. The V gene's germline CDR1 is ENHRY and CDR2 SYGVKD. J gave up 0 bases and V 6 bases, and 4 bases lay outside the gene matches. The CDR3: CAIRVGGTNTGELFF. For the CDR3, the DNA is TGTGCCATCAGAGTGGGGGGGACGAACACCGGGGAGCTGTTTTTT.

A note on this clonotype: This could be a read error, since a much larger clone is one nucleotide away. The V call is TRBV11-3, the J call TRBJ2-2, with 7 bases lining up with TRBD1. Germline loops: CDR1 SGHNT, CDR2 YENEEA. The CDR3 covers 16 residues. The CDR3: CASSPRGRGNTRELFF. In DNA, the CDR3 is TGTGCCAGCAGCCCGAGGGGCAGGGGGAACACCAGGGAGCTGTTTTTT.